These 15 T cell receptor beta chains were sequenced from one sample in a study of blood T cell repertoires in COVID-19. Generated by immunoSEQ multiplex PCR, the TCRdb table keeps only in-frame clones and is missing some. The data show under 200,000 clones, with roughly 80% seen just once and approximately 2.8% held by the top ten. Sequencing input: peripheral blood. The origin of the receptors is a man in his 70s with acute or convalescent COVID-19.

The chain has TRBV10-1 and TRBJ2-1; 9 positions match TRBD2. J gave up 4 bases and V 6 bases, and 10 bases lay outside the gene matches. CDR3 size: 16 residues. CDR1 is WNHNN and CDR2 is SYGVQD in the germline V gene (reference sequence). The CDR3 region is CASRNRLAERYNEQFF. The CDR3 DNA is TGCGCCAGCAGAAATCGACTAGCGGAAAGGTACAATGAGCAGTTCTTC.

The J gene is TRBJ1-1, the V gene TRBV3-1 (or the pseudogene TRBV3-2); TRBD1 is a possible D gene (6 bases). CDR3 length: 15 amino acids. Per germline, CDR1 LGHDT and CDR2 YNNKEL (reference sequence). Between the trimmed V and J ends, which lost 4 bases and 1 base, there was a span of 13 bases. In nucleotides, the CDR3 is TGTGCCAGCAGCCTAGAACAGGGTAGGAACACTGAAGCTTTCTTT. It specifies CASSLEQGRNTEAFF.

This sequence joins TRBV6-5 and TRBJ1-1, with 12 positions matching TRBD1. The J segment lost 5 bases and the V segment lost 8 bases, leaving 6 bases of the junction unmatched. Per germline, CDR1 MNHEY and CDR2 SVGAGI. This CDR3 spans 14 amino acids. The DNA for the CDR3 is TGTGCCAGCTCCTCGGGACAGGGGGCGACTGAAGCTTTCTTT. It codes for CASSSGQGATEAFF.

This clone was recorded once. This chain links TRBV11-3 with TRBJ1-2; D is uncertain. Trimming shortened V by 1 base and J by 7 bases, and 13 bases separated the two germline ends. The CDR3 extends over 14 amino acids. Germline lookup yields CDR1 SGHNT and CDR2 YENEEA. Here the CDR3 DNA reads TGTGCCAGCAGCTTAGGTCAACCTCACAGTGGCTACACCTTC. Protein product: CASSLGQPHSGYTF.

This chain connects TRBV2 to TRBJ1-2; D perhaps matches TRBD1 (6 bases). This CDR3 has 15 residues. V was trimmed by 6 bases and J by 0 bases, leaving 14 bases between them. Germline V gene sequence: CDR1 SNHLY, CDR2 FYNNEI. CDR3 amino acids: CASSYLQGSNYGYTF. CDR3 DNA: TGTGCCAGCAGCTATCTACAGGGTTCTAACTATGGCTACACCTTC.

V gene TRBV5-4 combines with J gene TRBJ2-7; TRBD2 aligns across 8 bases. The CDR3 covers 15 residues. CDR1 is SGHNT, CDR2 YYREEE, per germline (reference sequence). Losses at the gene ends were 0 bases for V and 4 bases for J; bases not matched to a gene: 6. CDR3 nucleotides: TGTGCCAGCAGCTTGGCCAAATCGGGGGGGTACGAGCAGTACTTC. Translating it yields CASSLAKSGGYEQYF.

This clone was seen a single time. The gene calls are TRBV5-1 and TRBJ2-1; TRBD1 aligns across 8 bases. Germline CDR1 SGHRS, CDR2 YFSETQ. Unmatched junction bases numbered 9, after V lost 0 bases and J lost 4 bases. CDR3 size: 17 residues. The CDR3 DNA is TGCGCCAGCAGCTTGGTACAGGGGGAAGGCGGATACAATGAGCAGTTCTTC. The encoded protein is CASSLVQGEGGYNEQFF.

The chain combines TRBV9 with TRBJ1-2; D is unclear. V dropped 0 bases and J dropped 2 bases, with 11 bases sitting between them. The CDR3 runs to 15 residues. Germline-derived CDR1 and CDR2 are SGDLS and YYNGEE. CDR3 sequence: CASSVDGGTNYGYTF. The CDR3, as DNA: TGTGCCAGCAGCGTAGATGGCGGCACGAACTATGGCTACACCTTC. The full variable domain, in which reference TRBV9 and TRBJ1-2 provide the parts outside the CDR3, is DSGVTQTPKHLITATGQRVTLRCSPRSGDLSVYWYQQSLDQGLQFLIQYYNGEERAKGNILERFSAQQFPDLHSELNLSSLELGDSALYFCASSVDGGTNYGYTFGSGTRLTVV.

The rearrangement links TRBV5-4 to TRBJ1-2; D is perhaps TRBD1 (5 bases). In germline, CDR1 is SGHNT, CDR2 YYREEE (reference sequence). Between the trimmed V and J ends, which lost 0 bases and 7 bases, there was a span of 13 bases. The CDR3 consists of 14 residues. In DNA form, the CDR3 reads TGTGCCAGCAGCTTGGATGGGGGGACGGGTGGCTACACCTTC. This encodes CASSLDGGTGGYTF.

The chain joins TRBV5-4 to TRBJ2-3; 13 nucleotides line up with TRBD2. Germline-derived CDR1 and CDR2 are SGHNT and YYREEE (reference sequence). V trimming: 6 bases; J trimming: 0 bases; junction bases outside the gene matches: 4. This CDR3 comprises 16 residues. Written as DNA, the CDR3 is TGTGCCAGCACCTGGGGACTAGCGGGGAGCACAGATACGCAGTATTTT. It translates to CASTWGLAGSTDTQYF.

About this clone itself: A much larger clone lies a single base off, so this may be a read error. The CDR3 region has the DNA TGTGCCAGCAGAGCAGACTGGAACACCGGGGAGCTGTTTTTT. Amino acid sequence: CASRADWNTGELFF. The rearrangement uses TRBV6-5 and TRBJ2-2; no reliable D call. CDR1 is MNHEY and CDR2 is SVGAGI in the germline V gene. The CDR3 length is 14 residues. Trimming stripped 6 bases from V and 1 base from J, with 9 bases between.

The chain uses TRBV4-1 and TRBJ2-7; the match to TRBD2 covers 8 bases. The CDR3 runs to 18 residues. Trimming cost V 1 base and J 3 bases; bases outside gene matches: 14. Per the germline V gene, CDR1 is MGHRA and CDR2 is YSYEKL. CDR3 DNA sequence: TGCGCCAGCAGCCAAGGCAGCTCTAGCGGGTCCGTGGGCTACGAGCAGTACTTC. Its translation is CASSQGSSSGSVGYEQYF.

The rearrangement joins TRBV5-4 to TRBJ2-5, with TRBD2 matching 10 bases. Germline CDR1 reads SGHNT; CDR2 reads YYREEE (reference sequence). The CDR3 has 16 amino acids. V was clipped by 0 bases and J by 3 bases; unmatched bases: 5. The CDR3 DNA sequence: TGTGCCAGCAGCTTGGGGGGGACTAGCGCGAAAGAGACCCAGTACTTC. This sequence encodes CASSLGGTSAKETQYF.

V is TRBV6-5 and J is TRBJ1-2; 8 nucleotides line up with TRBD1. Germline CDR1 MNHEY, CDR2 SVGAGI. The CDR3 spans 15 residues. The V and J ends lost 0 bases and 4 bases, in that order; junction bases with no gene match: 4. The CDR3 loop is CASSYSSTGGYGYTF. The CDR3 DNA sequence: TGTGCCAGCAGTTACTCATCCACAGGGGGCTATGGCTACACCTTC.

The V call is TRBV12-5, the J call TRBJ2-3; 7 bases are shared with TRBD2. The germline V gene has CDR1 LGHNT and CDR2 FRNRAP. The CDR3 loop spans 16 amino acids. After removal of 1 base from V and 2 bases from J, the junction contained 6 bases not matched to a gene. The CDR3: CASGLALGGDTDTQYF. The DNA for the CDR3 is TGTGCTAGTGGTTTGGCCCTGGGGGGGGACACAGATACGCAGTATTTT.